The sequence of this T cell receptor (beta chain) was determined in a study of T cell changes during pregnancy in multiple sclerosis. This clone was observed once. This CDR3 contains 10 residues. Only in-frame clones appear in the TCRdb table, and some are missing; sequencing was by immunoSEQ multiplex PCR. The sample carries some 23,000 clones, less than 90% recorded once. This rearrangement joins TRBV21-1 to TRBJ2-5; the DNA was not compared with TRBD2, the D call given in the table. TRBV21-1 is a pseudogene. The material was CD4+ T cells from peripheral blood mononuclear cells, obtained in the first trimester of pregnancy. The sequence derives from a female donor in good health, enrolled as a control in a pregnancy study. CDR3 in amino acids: CASSKETQYF. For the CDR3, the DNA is TGTGCCAGCAGTAAAGAGACCCAGTACTTC.